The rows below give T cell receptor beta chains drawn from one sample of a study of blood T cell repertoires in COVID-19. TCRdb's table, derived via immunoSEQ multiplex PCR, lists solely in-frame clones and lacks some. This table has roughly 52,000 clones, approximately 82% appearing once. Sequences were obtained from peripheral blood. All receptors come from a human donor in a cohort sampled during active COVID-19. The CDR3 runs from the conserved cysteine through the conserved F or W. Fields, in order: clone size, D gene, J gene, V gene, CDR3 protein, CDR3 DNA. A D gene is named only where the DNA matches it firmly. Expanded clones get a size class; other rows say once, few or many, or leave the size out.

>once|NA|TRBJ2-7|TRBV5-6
CASSFRQDSYEQYF
TGTGCCAGCAGCTTCCGACAGGACTCCTACGAGCAGTACTTC
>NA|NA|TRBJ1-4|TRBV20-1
CSANFNEKLFF
TGCAGTGCTAACTTCAATGAAAAACTGTTTTTT
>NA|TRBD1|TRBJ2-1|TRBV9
CASSVVGTGMGNNEQFF
TGTGCCAGCAGCGTAGTTGGGACAGGTATGGGTAACAATGAGCAGTTCTTC
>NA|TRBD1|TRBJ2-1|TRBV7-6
CASSNRQGGYNEQFF
TGTGCCAGCAGCAATCGACAGGGGGGTTACAATGAGCAGTTCTTC
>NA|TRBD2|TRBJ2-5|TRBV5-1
CASSTGLAGVVGETQYF
TGCGCCAGCAGCACGGGACTAGCGGGGGTAGTGGGGGAGACCCAGTACTTC
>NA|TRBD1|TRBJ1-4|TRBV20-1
CSASRQGAINEKLFF
TGCAGTGCTAGTCGACAGGGGGCAATTAATGAAAAACTGTTTTTT
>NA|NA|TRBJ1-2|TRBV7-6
CASSPRGGSNYGYTF
TGTGCCAGCAGCCCTCGGGGAGGGTCTAACTATGGCTACACCTTC
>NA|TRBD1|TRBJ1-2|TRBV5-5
CASRGGQGINYGYTF
TGTGCCAGCAGGGGGGGACAGGGGATTAACTATGGCTACACCTTC
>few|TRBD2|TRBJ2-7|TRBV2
CASSLAETRYEQYF
TGTGCCAGCAGTCTAGCGGAGACTAGGTACGAGCAGTACTTC
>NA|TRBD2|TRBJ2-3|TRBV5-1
CASSTRLSGGVTDTQYF
TGCGCCAGCAGCACCAGACTATCGGGGGGGGTCACAGATACGCAGTATTTT
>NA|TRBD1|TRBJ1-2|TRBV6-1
CASSEYPGQSSYGYTF
TGTGCCAGCAGTGAATATCCGGGACAGTCTTCCTATGGCTACACCTTC
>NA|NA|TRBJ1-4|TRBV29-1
CSVGGRNEKLFF
TGCAGCGTTGGAGGTAGGAATGAAAAACTGTTTTTT
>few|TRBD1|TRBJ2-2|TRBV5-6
CASSYKGGPGELFF
TGTGCCAGCAGCTACAAAGGGGGCCCCGGGGAGCTGTTTTTT
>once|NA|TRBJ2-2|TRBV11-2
CASTATGTANTGELFF
TGTGCCAGCACCGCAACCGGGACTGCGAACACCGGGGAGCTGTTTTTT
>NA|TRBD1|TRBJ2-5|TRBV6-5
CASVQGAETQYF
TGTGCCAGCGTCCAGGGGGCGGAGACCCAGTACTTC
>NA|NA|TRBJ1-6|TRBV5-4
CASSYAGGSYNSPLHF
TGTGCCAGCAGCTACGCGGGGGGCTCCTATAATTCACCCCTCCACTTT
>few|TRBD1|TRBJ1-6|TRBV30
CAWSVGLGTENSPLHF
TGTGCCTGGAGTGTAGGTTTGGGGACAGAAAATTCACCCCTCCACTTT
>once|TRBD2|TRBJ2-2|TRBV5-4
CASSGRGNSNTGELFF
TGTGCCAGCAGCGGGAGGGGCAATAGTAACACCGGGGAGCTGTTTTTT
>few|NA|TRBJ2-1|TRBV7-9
CASRGLGQRDEQFF
TGTGCCAGCAGAGGTTTGGGGCAAAGGGATGAGCAGTTCTTC
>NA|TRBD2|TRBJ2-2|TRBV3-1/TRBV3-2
CASSLGTSGGGYTGELFF
TGTGCCAGCAGCCTCGGGACTAGCGGGGGGGGATACACCGGGGAGCTGTTTTTT
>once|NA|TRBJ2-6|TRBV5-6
CASILIGGSGANVLTF
TGTGCCAGCATACTAATAGGAGGCTCTGGGGCCAACGTCCTGACTTTC
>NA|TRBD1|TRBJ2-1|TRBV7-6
CASSTGQASYNEQFF
TGTGCCAGCAGCACCGGACAGGCATCCTACAATGAGCAGTTCTTC
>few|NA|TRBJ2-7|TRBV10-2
CASSTSAQVLEQYF
TGCGCCAGCAGCACATCGGCACAGGTCCTCGAGCAGTACTTC
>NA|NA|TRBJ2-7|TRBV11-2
CASSLRARLFSEQYF
TGTGCCAGCAGCTTAAGAGCCAGGTTATTCAGCGAGCAGTACTTC
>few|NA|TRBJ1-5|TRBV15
CATSRAGEGQPQHF
TGTGCCACCAGCAGAGCAGGGGAAGGTCAGCCCCAGCATTTT
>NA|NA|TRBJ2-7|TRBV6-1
CASSDIEWVGGSAEQYF
TGTGCCAGCAGTGACATAGAATGGGTCGGCGGGTCGGCCGAGCAGTACTTC
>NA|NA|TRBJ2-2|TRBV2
CAGSRSGTGELFF
TGTGCCGGCTCGAGATCGGGCACCGGGGAGCTGTTTTTT
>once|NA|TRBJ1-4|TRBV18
CASSPTPINEKLFF
TGTGCCAGCTCACCGACACCGATTAATGAAAAACTGTTTTTT
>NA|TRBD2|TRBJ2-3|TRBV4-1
CASSLLAGALYF
TGCGCCAGCAGCCTCCTAGCGGGGGCCCTATATTTT
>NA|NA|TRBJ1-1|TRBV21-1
CASMFIPNTEAFF
TGTGCCAGCATGTTTATCCCGAACACTGAAGCTTTCTTT
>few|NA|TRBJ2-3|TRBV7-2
CASSLNPGTDTQYF
TGTGCCAGCAGCTTAAACCCAGGGACAGATACGCAGTATTTT
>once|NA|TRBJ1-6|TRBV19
CASTTEGQTNSPLHF
TGTGCCAGTACCACGGAGGGGCAGACCAATTCACCCCTCCACTTT
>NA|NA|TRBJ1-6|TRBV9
CASSQTTGSNSPLHF
TGTGCCAGCAGCCAGACGACAGGCTCTAATTCACCCCTCCACTTT
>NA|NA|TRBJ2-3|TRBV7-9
CASSGTSTDTQYF
TGTGCCAGCAGCGGGACTAGCACAGATACGCAGTATTTT
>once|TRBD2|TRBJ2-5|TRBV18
CASFSAGSDETQYF
TGTGCCAGCTTCTCAGCGGGGTCGGATGAGACCCAGTACTTC
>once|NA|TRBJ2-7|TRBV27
CASSRTYSYEQYF
TGTGCCAGCAGCCGAACCTACTCCTACGAGCAGTACTTC
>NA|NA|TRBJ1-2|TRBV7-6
CASSLAGSSGYTF
TGTGCCAGCAGCTTAGCGGGCAGCTCTGGCTACACCTTC
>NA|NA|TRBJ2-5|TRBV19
CASKQTEQETQYF
TGTGCCAGCAAGCAGACAGAGCAAGAGACCCAGTACTTC
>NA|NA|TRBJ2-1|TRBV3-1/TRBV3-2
CASSQPPDRGEQFF
TGTGCCAGCAGCCAACCTCCCGATCGGGGTGAGCAGTTCTTC
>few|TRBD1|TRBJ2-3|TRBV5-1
CASSLGYRGQGADTQYF
TGCGCCAGCAGCTTGGGGTACAGGGGGCAAGGAGCAGATACGCAGTATTTT
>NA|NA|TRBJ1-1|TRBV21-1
CASRVNRVGNTEAFF
TGTGCCAGCCGGGTAAACAGGGTGGGGAACACTGAAGCTTTCTTT